This T cell receptor beta chain appears in the sequencing data of a study of T cell responses to AZD1222 COVID-19 vaccine. Findings and limits, study-wide: Rises in breadth and depth of Spike-specific TCRs came after two AZD1222 doses. Targeting of unmutated variant regions was reportedly seen in nearly half of spike-specific TCRs. The CD4 TCRs associated with vaccination extended across spike and predominated at 160-218 and 743-854. AZD1222 recipients seropositive at baseline numbered only 5 to 7.

In regard to this clone: Its target is not known.

The assay was immunoSEQ multiplex PCR, and TCRdb's table has in-frame clones only and misses some. The data contain about 100,000 clones, around 84% of them singletons. Germline lookup yields CDR1 MGHDK and CDR2 SYGVNS. V lost 4 bases to trimming and J lost 0 bases; unmatched junction nucleotides: 2. CDR3 length equals 14 residues. This chain uses TRBV25-1 with TRBJ1-1; 7 bases fit TRBD1. This TCR derives from an adult in good health. Sequencing used peripheral blood, obtained on day 0 of AZD1222 vaccination. CDR3 in amino acids: CASSGTGLNTEAFF. The CDR3 nucleotides are TGTGCCAGCAGTGGGACAGGCCTGAACACTGAAGCTTTCTTT.